This record concerns one T cell receptor beta chain sequence. Antigen specificity is unknown. Healthy people donating bone marrow made up the donors. The study ran its PCR with 60 Vbeta and 13 Jbeta primers. Using immunoSEQ multiplex PCR, the repertoire was profiled, and TCRdb retains in-frame clones only, with some absent. The sample contains fewer than 120,000 clones, around four fifths of which appear only once. V lost 6 bases and J lost 0, with 13 bases in between. This CDR3 has 15 residues. The germline V gene encodes CDR1 MNHEY and CDR2 SMNVEV (reference sequence). The record originates from a study of cytomegalovirus exposure and HLA in healthy donors. Study-level background: The early release's HLA-typed donors yielded approximately 85 million unique TCRs. Study-wide results and caveats: Donors belonging to an Asian-associated ancestry cluster reportedly showed fewer N-insertions in productive TCRs than the roughly 670-donor mean, according to what a later analysis found. Among CMV-associated TCR beta chains, most appeared HLA-restricted in a later analysis.

The chain employs TRBV27 and TRBJ2-3; D possibly corresponds to TRBD1 (5 bases). The sample consisted of PBMCs. The clonotype originates from a man younger than 40 in good health and CMV-seropositive. The CDR3: CASRSDRPSTDTQYF. The CDR3 DNA reads as TGTGCCAGCAGATCCGACAGACCTAGCACAGATACGCAGTATTTT.